Following are 6 T cell receptor beta chains from one sample sequenced in a study of STAT5B mutations in CD4+ large granular lymphocyte leukemia. Produced via immunoSEQ multiplex PCR; TCRdb's table is partial and in-frame only. The sample includes some 30,000 clones, around four fifths of them seen just once. What was sequenced was CD4+ T cells from blood buffy coats. These receptors all come from a human donor in good health.

This rearrangement joins TRBV6-5 to TRBJ2-7, with a possible D match to TRBD1 (5 bases). Per the germline V gene, CDR1 is MNHEY and CDR2 is SVGAGI. This CDR3 comprises 14 residues. V was pared by 7 bases and J by 0 bases, with 13 bases between. CDR3 sequence: CASTSGISSYEQYF. CDR3 DNA sequence: TGTGCCAGCACGTCAGGGATTAGCTCCTACGAGCAGTACTTC.

V gene TRBV5-8 combines with J gene TRBJ2-6; D call uncertain. From germline, CDR1 is SGHTS and CDR2 YDEGEE. The CDR3 is 17 amino acids. V was pared by 1 base and J by 0 bases, with 11 bases between. The chain's CDR3 is CASSLRGGRSGANVLTF. The CDR3 DNA reads as TGTGCCAGCAGCTTGAGAGGCGGACGCTCTGGGGCCAACGTCCTGACTTTC.

The CDR3 nucleotides are TGTGCCAGCAGGGGACAGGGGTCCGGCGAGCAGTACTTC. Translating it yields CASRGQGSGEQYF. V gene TRBV6-5 combines with J gene TRBJ2-7; 10 positions agree with TRBD1. Germline CDR1 and CDR2: MNHEY and SVGAGI. V lost 6 bases, J lost 6 bases, and 5 bases stayed unmatched. The CDR3 runs to 13 residues.

This clone appeared a few times. The CDR3 protein is CASSDPGTGNQPQHF. The CDR3 DNA is TGTGCCAGCAGTGATCCCGGGACAGGGAACCAGCCCCAGCATTTT. The chain carries TRBV28 and TRBJ1-5, with TRBD1 matching over 9 bases. The germline V gene encodes CDR1 MDHEN and CDR2 SYDVKM. The V segment lost 5 bases and the J segment 7 bases; nucleotides outside the gene matches: 9. This CDR3 has 15 residues.

This clone was picked up one time. V and J are TRBV6-6 and TRBJ2-5, with TRBD2 matching over 8 bases. The CDR3 totals 15 residues. Germline V gene data show CDR1 as MNHNY and CDR2 as SVGAGI (reference sequence). V trimming: 8 bases; J trimming: 0 bases; junction bases outside the gene matches: 8. CDR3 in amino acids: CASRNPSGYQETQYF. DNA for the CDR3: TGTGCCAGCCGTAACCCTAGCGGGTACCAAGAGACCCAGTACTTC.

This clone was picked up a small number of times. The chain uses TRBV28 and TRBJ1-5; D possibly corresponds to TRBD1 (5 bases). This CDR3 is built from 14 residues. Trimming took off 6 bases at V and 3 bases at J, with 12 bases between the two ends. CDR1 is MDHEN, CDR2 SYDVKM, per germline. CDR3 loop: CASRGAGHNQPQHF. The CDR3 DNA follows: TGTGCCAGCAGAGGAGCAGGGCACAATCAGCCCCAGCATTTT. The full variable domain, its missing parts supplied by reference TRBV28 and TRBJ1-5, is DVKVTQSSRYLVKRTGEKVFLECVQDMDHENMFWYRQDPGLGLRLIYFSYDVKMKEKGDIPEGYSVSREKKERFSLILESASTNQTSMYLCASRGAGHNQPQHFGDGTRLSIL.